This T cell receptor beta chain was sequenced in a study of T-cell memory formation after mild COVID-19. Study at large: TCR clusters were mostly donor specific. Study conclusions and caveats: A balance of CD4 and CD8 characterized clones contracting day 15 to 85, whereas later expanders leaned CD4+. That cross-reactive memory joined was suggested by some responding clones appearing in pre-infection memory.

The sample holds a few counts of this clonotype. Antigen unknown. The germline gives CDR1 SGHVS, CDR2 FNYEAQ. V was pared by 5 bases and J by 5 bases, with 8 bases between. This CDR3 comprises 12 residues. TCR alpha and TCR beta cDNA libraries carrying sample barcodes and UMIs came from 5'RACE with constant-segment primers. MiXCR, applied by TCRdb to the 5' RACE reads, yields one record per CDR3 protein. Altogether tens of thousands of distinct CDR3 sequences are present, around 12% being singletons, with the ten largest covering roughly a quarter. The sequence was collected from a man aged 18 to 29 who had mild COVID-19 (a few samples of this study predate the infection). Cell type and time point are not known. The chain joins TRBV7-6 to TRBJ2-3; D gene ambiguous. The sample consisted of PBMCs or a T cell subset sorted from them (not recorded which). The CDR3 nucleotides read TGTGCCAGCAGCCCGGGCTTAGATACGCAGTATTTT. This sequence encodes CASSPGLDTQYF.